This passage covers 30 T cell receptor beta chains from one sample sequenced in a study of blood T cell repertoires in COVID-19. Profiled with immunoSEQ multiplex PCR; TCRdb holds only in-frame clones, not every one. Here the sample spans under 300,000 clones, 65% to 90% being singletons. The material sequenced was peripheral blood. These receptors were collected from a man in his forties who had recovered from COVID-19.

V is TRBV10-3 and J is TRBJ2-7; 9 nucleotides agree with TRBD1. V was pared by 2 bases and J by 4 bases, with 6 bases of the junction left unmatched. The CDR3 length is 15 residues. Germline-derived CDR1 and CDR2 are ENHRY and SYGVKD. The DNA of the CDR3 is TGTGCCATCAGTGAGCCTGGGACAGGGATATACGAGCAGTACTTC. This translates into CAISEPGTGIYEQYF.

This clone was seen once. The chain combines TRBV19 with TRBJ1-6, with 7 nucleotides matching TRBD1. V lost 6 bases to trimming and J lost 5 bases; unmatched junction nucleotides: 10. The CDR3 totals 16 residues. The germline CDR1 and CDR2 sequences are LNHDA and SQIVND (reference sequence). CDR3 loop: CASSLGTALNNSPLHF. The CDR3 DNA sequence: TGTGCCAGTAGCTTGGGGACAGCCCTCAATAATTCACCCCTCCACTTT.

The V gene is TRBV23-1, the J gene TRBJ1-2, with D uncertain. TRBV23-1 is an open reading frame, and its role is uncertain. CDR3 length: 17 amino acids. V was trimmed by 0 bases and J by 8 bases, leaving 22 bases between them. The CDR3 DNA sequence: TGCGCCAGCAGTCAATCGCCCCTAGCTAGGGCGACCCGGGGCTACACCTTC. The encoded protein is CASSQSPLARATRGYTF.

This chain links TRBV7-2 with TRBJ2-5; 8 bases fit TRBD1. CDR3 length: 15 amino acids. CDR1 is SGHTA and CDR2 is FQGNSA in the germline V gene. Trimming removed 3 bases from V and 3 bases from J; junction bases left unmatched: 6. CDR3 bases: TGTGCCAGCAGCTTTTACCCGGACAGGGAAGAGACCCAGTACTTC. Its translation: CASSFYPDREETQYF.

V and J are TRBV5-1 and TRBJ1-4; D is possibly TRBD1 (6 bases). V was cut by 1 base and J by 1 base, with 8 bases left in between. The CDR3 contains 15 residues. Germline CDR1 is SGHRS and CDR2 is YFSETQ. Here the CDR3 reads CASSLQGLTNEKLFF. The CDR3 DNA reads as TGCGCCAGCAGCTTGCAGGGGTTAACTAATGAAAAACTGTTTTTT.

The table lists this clone with a few counts. The chain couples TRBV5-5 to TRBJ1-1, with D unresolved. CDR3 length: 13 amino acids. Trimming pared 2 bases from V and 1 base from J, leaving 6 bases between. Germline assignment: CDR1 SGHKS and CDR2 YYEKEE (reference sequence). The CDR3: CASSLEANTEAFF. In DNA, the CDR3 is TGTGCCAGCAGCTTAGAGGCGAACACTGAAGCTTTCTTT.

This chain joins TRBV30 and TRBJ1-6; D gene ambiguous. Deletions cut 0 bases from V and 6 bases from J, with 15 bases between. Germline CDR1 GTSNPN, CDR2 SVGIG (reference sequence). This CDR3 has 16 amino acids. DNA of the CDR3: TGTGCCTGGAGTGTACTTCTGAGACAAGCTAATTCACCCCTCCACTTT. It specifies CAWSVLLRQANSPLHF.

The CDR3 DNA reads as TGTGCCAGTAGACGGTCGGCTAATGAAAAACTGTTTTTT. The encoded protein is CASRRSANEKLFF. J is TRBJ1-4 and V is TRBV19; D gene unclear. This CDR3 contains 13 residues. The germline gives CDR1 LNHDA, CDR2 SQIVND (reference sequence). V lost 6 bases, J lost 3 bases, and 8 bases lay in between.

V gene TRBV6-2 or TRBV6-3 combines with J gene TRBJ1-4, with 7 bases identical to TRBD1. The length of the CDR3 is 15 residues. V lost 6 bases, J lost 7 bases, and 11 bases stayed unmatched. Per the germline V gene, CDR1 is MNHEY and CDR2 is SVGEGT. The DNA of the CDR3 is TGTGCCAGCAGCTCGGGACAGCCTGGAGGTGAAAAACTGTTTTTT. This encodes CASSSGQPGGEKLFF.

This clone was detected once. This chain links TRBV5-1 with TRBJ2-2; TRBD1 matches at 8 bases. The CDR3 runs 15 residues. CDR1 SGHRS and CDR2 YFSETQ come from the germline V gene. Trimming cost V 2 bases and J 3 bases; bases outside gene matches: 3. DNA of the CDR3: TGCGCCAGCAGCTTACAGACAGGGGACACCGGGGAGCTGTTTTTT. Amino acids: CASSLQTGDTGELFF.

The chain is built from TRBV7-2 and TRBJ2-7; D gene uncertain. V lost 1 base to trimming and J lost 6 bases, with 16 bases between them. CDR3 length equals 15 residues. The V gene's germline CDR1 is SGHTA and CDR2 FQGNSA. The CDR3 nucleotides read TGTGCCAGCAGCTTAGTAAGGTCGCGGTTAGGCGAGCAGTACTTC. Protein: CASSLVRSRLGEQYF.

The J gene is TRBJ1-5, the V gene TRBV18; D uncertain. The CDR3 loop spans 14 amino acids. The germline CDR1 and CDR2 sequences are KGHSH and LQKENI. V was shortened by 3 bases and J by 10 bases, with 16 bases between the two germline ends. This chain's CDR3 is CASSPDFSGRPQHF. The DNA of the CDR3 is TGTGCCAGCTCACCGGACTTTTCTGGGAGACCCCAGCATTTT.

This chain uses TRBV5-1 with TRBJ2-5, with D maybe TRBD1 (5 bases). Trimming stripped 1 base from V and 4 bases from J, with 11 bases between. The CDR3 covers 14 residues. Per the germline V gene, CDR1 is SGHRS and CDR2 is YFSETQ. In nucleotides, the CDR3 is TGCGCCAGCAGCTTGCAGGGATTGGGAGAGACCCAGTACTTC. Protein sequence: CASSLQGLGETQYF.

V and J are TRBV30 and TRBJ1-5, with a tentative D call TRBD1 (6 bases). Germline CDR1 reads GTSNPN; CDR2 reads SVGIG (reference sequence). V was pared by 2 bases and J by 11 bases, with 22 bases between. The CDR3 totals 15 residues. In nucleotides, the CDR3 is TGTGCCTGGAGTCATGCTAGGGGGTCCTATGACGCCCAGCATTTT. Translating it yields CAWSHARGSYDAQHF.

On this clone itself: Different DNA sequences within this sample yield the same CDR3. The chain combines TRBV9 with TRBJ2-7; TRBD1 matches 8 bases. Germline V CDR1 and CDR2: SGDLS, YYNGEE. After removal of 2 bases from V and 0 bases from J, the junction contained 4 bases not matched to a gene. This CDR3 contains 15 residues. The CDR3 is CASSVGGTGSYEQYF. The CDR3 DNA sequence: TGTGCCAGCAGCGTGGGCGGGACAGGCTCCTACGAGCAGTACTTC.

The CDR3 bases are TGTGCCATCAGTGAGGGTGGACTGAACTATGGCTACACCTTC. Encoded protein: CAISEGGLNYGYTF. The chain uses TRBV10-3 and TRBJ1-2; no clear D gene. Between the trimmed V and J ends, which lost 2 bases and 2 bases, there was a span of 9 bases. The germline V gene encodes CDR1 ENHRY and CDR2 SYGVKD. CDR3 length: 14 amino acids.

The chain carries TRBV7-9 and TRBJ2-3, with D perhaps matching TRBD1 (6 bases). Trimming removed 1 base from V and 7 bases from J, with 21 bases in between. Germline-derived CDR1 and CDR2 are SEHNR and FQNEAQ (reference sequence). This CDR3 comprises 17 residues. The CDR3 loop is CASSLGTGHGWGNTQYF. CDR3 DNA sequence: TGTGCCAGCAGCTTAGGGACGGGACACGGATGGGGGAATACGCAGTATTTT.

The chain employs TRBV7-2 and TRBJ1-1; D is perhaps TRBD1 (5 bases). Germline CDR1 reads SGHTA; CDR2 reads FQGNSA. Trimming left V 5 bases short and J 1 base short, with 8 bases between. This CDR3 is built from 13 residues. This CDR3 is CASSPRGNTEAFF. Here the CDR3 DNA reads TGTGCCAGCAGCCCAAGGGGGAACACTGAAGCTTTCTTT.

This clone was seen a few times. The genes are TRBV7-2 and TRBJ2-5; 10 bases are shared with TRBD2. CDR3 length equals 20 residues. V was pared by 0 bases and J by 2 bases, with 15 bases of the junction left unmatched. Germline loops: CDR1 SGHTA, CDR2 FQGNSA. CDR3 region: CASSLAVFRSLAGGQETQYF. The DNA of the CDR3 is TGTGCCAGCAGCTTAGCGGTTTTCCGTAGCTTAGCGGGAGGACAAGAGACCCAGTACTTC.

The genes are TRBV7-2 and TRBJ1-3; the D gene is possibly TRBD1 (5 bases). This CDR3 has 13 amino acids. The V and J ends lost 7 bases and 1 base respectively, with 8 bases between them. Per germline, CDR1 SGHTA and CDR2 FQGNSA. CDR3 region: CASNRLSGNTIYF. CDR3 sequence (DNA): TGTGCCAGCAACAGGTTGTCTGGAAACACCATATATTTT.

V and J are TRBV3-1 (or the pseudogene TRBV3-2) and TRBJ2-1, with D uncertain. CDR3 length: 15 residues. CDR1 and CDR2 from the germline V gene are LGHDT and YNNKEL (reference sequence). The V end was cut by 1 base, the J end by 0 bases, with 7 bases between. The CDR3 region is CASSQVISSYNEQFF. CDR3 DNA sequence: TGTGCCAGCAGCCAAGTGATCAGCTCCTACAATGAGCAGTTCTTC.

The chain recombines TRBV6-5 with TRBJ2-1; no clear D gene. There are 11 residues in the CDR3. V lost 7 bases and J 2 bases, leaving 3 bases between the germline ends. CDR1 and CDR2 from the germline V gene are MNHEY and SVGAGI. The CDR3 DNA sequence: TGTGCCAGCAACACCTACAATGAGCAGTTCTTC. Translating it yields CASNTYNEQFF.

This clone was observed a handful of times. V gene TRBV12-3 or TRBV12-4 combines with J gene TRBJ2-1; the D gene is possibly TRBD2 (5 bases). The CDR3 extends over 12 amino acids. The germline V and J ends were trimmed by 5 bases and 10 bases, with 12 bases remaining between them. The CDR3 DNA is TGTGCCAGCAGTGCTGAAAGGAGGGAGCAGTTCTTC. This encodes CASSAERREQFF.

This clone appeared a few times. This chain uses TRBV2 with TRBJ2-5, with unresolved D. The CDR3 contains 13 residues. The ends were cut back, 5 bases at V and 0 bases at J, with 7 bases in the middle. Per the germline V gene, CDR1 is SNHLY and CDR2 is FYNNEI. CDR3 residues: CASSRGNQETQYF. The CDR3 nucleotides read TGTGCCAGCAGTCGAGGCAACCAAGAGACCCAGTACTTC.

This clone appeared once. The chain carries TRBV28 and TRBJ2-3; 11 bases align to TRBD1. The junction had 1 base not matched to a gene; V was cut back by 3 bases and J by 11 bases. The length of the CDR3 is 12 residues. Germline lookup yields CDR1 MDHEN and CDR2 SYDVKM. The CDR3 sequence is CASSLGQGVQYF. Here the CDR3 DNA reads TGTGCCAGCAGTTTGGGACAGGGGGTGCAGTATTTT.

This clone was recorded a few times. The V gene is TRBV19, the J gene TRBJ1-1; 7 nucleotides line up with TRBD1. The CDR3 is 14 residues long. The V segment lost 4 bases and the J segment 10 bases; nucleotides outside the gene matches: 12. Germline V gene sequence: CDR1 LNHDA, CDR2 SQIVND (reference sequence). CDR3 coding DNA: TGTGCCAGTAGTAGAACTGCCTGGGACAGTAGAGCTTTCTTT. Translated: CASSRTAWDSRAFF.

Concerning this clone: The sample has other DNA sequences that encode this CDR3 too. The J gene is TRBJ1-1, the V gene TRBV11-2; D may be TRBD1 (5 bases). The CDR3 is 13 residues long. With 3 bases removed from V and 3 bases from J, the gap between germline ends came to 8 bases. Germline V lookup: CDR1 SGHAT, CDR2 FQNNGV. The DNA of the CDR3 is TGTGCCAGCAGCTTGACAGAAGACACTGAAGCTTTCTTT. This sequence encodes CASSLTEDTEAFF.

In this sample, this clone turned up once. The J gene is TRBJ2-7, the V gene TRBV7-2; D may be TRBD2 (5 bases). Germline loops: CDR1 SGHTA, CDR2 FQGNSA. This CDR3 spans 14 amino acids. V lost 0 bases and J lost 2, with 8 bases in between. The CDR3: CASSLADGAYEQYF. The CDR3 DNA sequence: TGTGCCAGCAGCTTAGCGGACGGGGCCTACGAGCAGTACTTC. The variable domain in full, completed from reference TRBV7-2 and TRBJ2-7, reads GAGVSQSPSNKVTEKGKDVELRCDPISGHTALYWYRQSLGQGLEFLIYFQGNSAPDKSGLPSDRFSAERTGGSVSTLTIQRTQQEDSAVYLCASSLADGAYEQYFGPGTRLTVT.

J is TRBJ1-1 and V is TRBV6-6; D remains unclear. The CDR3 contains 13 residues. V dropped 5 bases and J dropped 0 bases, with 7 bases sitting between them. In germline, CDR1 is MNHNY, CDR2 SVGAGI (reference sequence). CDR3 sequence: CASSLVVNTEAFF. DNA of the CDR3: TGTGCCAGCAGTCTCGTAGTGAACACTGAAGCTTTCTTT.

This clone was counted only a few times. The V gene is TRBV2, the J gene TRBJ2-3, with D maybe TRBD2 (6 bases). The CDR3 loop spans 15 amino acids. Between the trimmed V and J ends, which lost 8 bases and 1 base, there was a span of 16 bases. The germline CDR1 and CDR2 sequences are SNHLY and FYNNEI. The CDR3 is CASGGRTGGTDTQYF. CDR3 DNA: TGTGCCAGCGGGGGTCGAACGGGAGGCACAGATACGCAGTATTTT.